These T cell receptor beta chains were read from a single sample in a study of chemoradiotherapy in HPV16-positive cancers. Method: immunoSEQ multiplex PCR; TCRdb's copy keeps in-frame clones and lacks some. The sample lists about 4,900 clones; 90% to 96% were seen once. Sequencing used tumor tissue, obtained from a patient who underwent chemoradiotherapy. The receptors were gathered from a human donor with HPV-associated anogenital cancer. CDR3s include the opening cysteine and the closing phenylalanine or tryptophan. Size is omitted from some rows. Given values are once, few, many or a class for expanded clones.

length: 15; J: TRBJ1-1; size: .; V: TRBV19; CDR3: CASSSIRTVNTEAFF
length: 15; J: TRBJ2-1; size: .; V: TRBV5-6; CDR3: CASSSRPGSYNEQFF
length: 15; J: TRBJ1-2; size: .; V: TRBV5-6; CDR3: CASSLWTALNYGYTF
length: 18; J: TRBJ2-2; size: .; V: TRBV5-4; CDR3: CASSLVFLAGVPTGELFF
length: 15; J: TRBJ2-7; size: .; V: TRBV7-9; CDR3: CASSPSRSVRYEQYF
length: 15; J: TRBJ2-6; size: .; V: TRBV6-6; CDR3: CASSPTGAGANVLTF
length: 17; J: TRBJ1-5; size: .; V: TRBV15; CDR3: CATSRGGMASPVLTQHF
length: 15; J: TRBJ2-7; size: .; V: TRBV2; CDR3: CASRTGPQNPYEQYF
length: 14; J: TRBJ1-4; size: .; V: TRBV6-6; CDR3: CASTRAISDEKLFF
length: 13; J: TRBJ1-2; size: .; V: TRBV6-5; CDR3: CASSAQFNYGYTF
length: 14; J: TRBJ1-2; size: .; V: TRBV5-1; CDR3: CASSSATGEYGYTF
length: 15; J: TRBJ2-5; size: .; V: TRBV5-1; CDR3: CASSLERQVRETQYF
length: 13; J: TRBJ1-1; size: .; V: TRBV18; CDR3: CASSPPRNTEAFF
length: 13; J: TRBJ2-2; size: .; V: TRBV27; CDR3: CASSYTWGGELFF
length: 14; J: TRBJ1-2; size: .; V: TRBV19; CDR3: CASSIGGDLSGYTF
length: 15; J: TRBJ1-1; size: .; V: TRBV5-1; CDR3: CASSWGGRMNTEAFF
length: 16; J: TRBJ1-3; size: .; V: TRBV30; CDR3: CAWSVGGSSSGNTIYF
length: 12; J: TRBJ2-5; size: .; V: TRBV5-8; CDR3: CASGGGLETQYF
length: 14; J: TRBJ1-2; size: .; V: TRBV5-6; CDR3: CASSSGTAIYGYTF
length: 19; J: TRBJ2-3; size: .; V: TRBV2; CDR3: CASSESRSLWVKSTDTQYF
length: 17; J: TRBJ1-5; size: .; V: TRBV12-5; CDR3: CASGPPGRGLINQPQHF
length: 14; J: TRBJ1-1; size: .; V: TRBV7-5; CDR3: CARHRTGEDTEAFF
length: 20; J: TRBJ1-4; size: .; V: TRBV4-1; CDR3: CASSQGMRRGQALGGEKLFF
length: 15; J: TRBJ2-7; size: .; V: TRBV6-5; CDR3: CASSPRGQGFHEQYF
length: 15; J: TRBJ2-4; size: .; V: TRBV2; CDR3: CASSESGLAKNIQYF
length: 16; J: TRBJ1-2; size: once; V: TRBV5-6; CDR3: CASSLAVAGGPYGYTF
length: 15; J: TRBJ2-7; size: .; V: TRBV6-5; CDR3: CASSYSVTGYGEQYF
length: 14; J: TRBJ2-1; size: .; V: TRBV15; CDR3: CATSALGEYNEQFF
length: 14; J: TRBJ2-7; size: .; V: TRBV6-5; CDR3: CASSSPRGLIEQYF
length: 15; J: TRBJ1-2; size: .; V: TRBV18; CDR3: CASSRSRSPYYGYTF
length: 15; J: TRBJ2-7; size: once; V: TRBV7-8; CDR3: CASSLVSGRANEQYF
length: 15; J: TRBJ1-5; size: .; V: TRBV2; CDR3: CASSPRQGSNQPQHF